This note documents a single T cell receptor beta chain sequence. TCRdb's copy holds only in-frame clones and misses some; the assay was immunoSEQ multiplex PCR. The data contain a few hundred thousand clones, 80% to 85% of them singletons. The CDR3 sequence is 12 residues long. V gave up 4 bases and J gave up 5 bases; unmatched junction bases: 4. Per germline, CDR1 SQVTM and CDR2 ANQGSEA. The data originate from a study of blood T cell repertoires in COVID-19. The genes are TRBV29-1 and TRBJ2-5, with TRBD1 matching over 7 bases. This receptor was taken from a woman in her 50s who had recovered from COVID-19. Sequenced input: PBMCs or T cells enriched from blood (not recorded which). In DNA form, the CDR3 reads TGCAGCGTTGCGGGCAGGGGGGAGACCCAGTACTTC. Translating gives CSVAGRGETQYF.